The next 25 T cell receptor beta chains were all read from a single sample in a study of T-cell reconstitution after alpha-beta-depleted transplantation in children. Preparation of the TCRbeta library involved a method that used unique molecular identifiers. From the PCR reads, TCRdb called clonotypes with MiXCR, one entry per CDR3 protein. The sample contains some 520,000 distinct CDR3 sequences, 30% to 35% of which appear only once. The sample in question was PBMCs from the stem cell graft donor, obtained from the stem cell graft. These receptors all stem from a human donor who donated a stem cell graft to a child with aplastic anemia.

This clonotype was recorded a few times. The chain couples TRBV7-2 to TRBJ1-1; possibly TRBD1 for D (6 bases). The CDR3 runs to 16 residues. The germline V gene has CDR1 SGHTA and CDR2 FQGNSA. The V and J ends lost 1 base and 5 bases respectively, with 17 bases between them. The CDR3 here is CASSLEEGRGRTEAFF. Here the CDR3 DNA reads TGTGCCAGCAGCTTAGAGGAGGGCAGGGGAAGGACTGAAGCTTTCTTT.

This clonotype was detected only once. The V and J genes are TRBV24-1 and TRBJ2-5; 10 bases match TRBD1. Trimming removed 4 bases from V and 3 bases from J; junction bases left unmatched: 7. This CDR3 contains 16 residues. Germline V gene lookup returns CDR1 KGHDR and CDR2 SFDVKD. DNA for the CDR3: TGTGCCACCAGTGACACGGGACAGGGGTTCGAAGAGACCCAGTACTTC. Translating gives CATSDTGQGFEETQYF.

V and J are TRBV30 and TRBJ2-7, with unresolved D. Looked up from germline, CDR1 is GTSNPN and CDR2 is SVGIG (reference sequence). CDR3 size: 13 residues. V lost 2 bases, J lost 2 bases, and 10 bases lay in between. DNA of the CDR3: TGTGCCTGGAGTCGATCCGGTACCTACGAGCAGTACTTC. As protein: CAWSRSGTYEQYF.

The V call is TRBV30, the J call TRBJ2-5; D may be TRBD2 (6 bases). The CDR3 has 14 residues. The V gene's germline CDR1 is GTSNPN and CDR2 SVGIG (reference sequence). Trimming removed 0 bases from V and 5 bases from J, with 13 bases in between. CDR3 protein: CAWSVRGIRETQYF. CDR3 nucleotides: TGTGCCTGGAGTGTACGGGGGATTCGGGAGACCCAGTACTTC. Using reference TRBV30 and TRBJ2-5 for the parts outside the CDR3, the full variable domain is SQTIHQWPATLVQPVGSPLSLECTVEGTSNPNLYWYRQAAGRGLQLLFYSVGIGQISSEVPQNLSASRPQDRQFILSSKKLLLSDSGFYLCAWSVRGIRETQYFGPGTRLLVL.

The gene calls are TRBV25-1 and TRBJ2-5; a weak D match, TRBD2 (5 bases). This CDR3 region has 14 residues. Germline assignment: CDR1 MGHDK and CDR2 SYGVNS. V was cut by 1 base and J by 2 bases, with 8 bases left in between. CDR3 residues: CASSELGVQETQYF. CDR3 in DNA: TGTGCCAGCAGTGAATTGGGAGTTCAAGAGACCCAGTACTTC.

The rearrangement uses TRBV12-3 or TRBV12-4 and TRBJ1-3; the match to TRBD1 covers 10 bases. The V and J ends lost 6 bases and 0 bases, in that order; junction bases with no gene match: 2. CDR3 size: 15 residues. This chain's CDR3 is CASRGQGSSGNTIYF. In DNA, the CDR3 is TGTGCCAGCAGGGGACAGGGGAGCTCTGGAAACACCATATATTTT.

This chain links TRBV12-3 or TRBV12-4 with TRBJ1-1; 10 nucleotides align to TRBD1. V dropped 3 bases and J dropped 0; count of bases not matched to a gene: 7. The CDR3 runs to 17 residues. CDR3: CASSFGWTGGMNTEAFF. The CDR3 DNA sequence: TGTGCCAGCAGTTTTGGCTGGACAGGGGGAATGAACACTGAAGCTTTCTTT.

The chain is built from TRBV7-2 and TRBJ1-1; TRBD1 might be the D (6 bases). Germline V gene sequence: CDR1 SGHTA, CDR2 FQGNSA. The V end lost 5 bases, the J end lost 4 bases, and 14 bases lay between the germline ends. The length of the CDR3 is 14 residues. CDR3 in amino acids: CASSRVQGITEAFF. The CDR3, as DNA: TGTGCCAGCAGCAGAGTTCAGGGGATCACTGAAGCTTTCTTT.

The CDR3 protein is CASSSGGLDYGYTF. Written as DNA, the CDR3 is TGTGCCAGCAGCTCGGGGGGCCTGGACTATGGCTACACCTTC. The V gene is TRBV27, the J gene TRBJ1-2; the D gene is possibly TRBD1 (6 bases). Germline-derived CDR1 and CDR2 are MNHEY and SMNVEV (reference sequence). The V end was cut by 6 bases, the J end by 3 bases, with 14 bases between. The CDR3 loop spans 14 amino acids.

This clonotype came up a few times. V and J are TRBV5-1 and TRBJ2-1; tentatively, D is TRBD2 (6 bases). CDR1 is SGHRS, CDR2 YFSETQ, per germline. The CDR3 has 14 residues. Trimming stripped 0 bases from V and 8 bases from J, with 12 bases between. Here the CDR3 reads CASSLGGGAYEQFF. In DNA form, the CDR3 reads TGCGCCAGCAGCTTGGGGGGAGGAGCATATGAGCAGTTCTTC.

The chain employs TRBV11-1 and TRBJ2-7; TRBD2 aligns across 8 bases. V was clipped by 5 bases and J by 5 bases; unmatched bases: 11. The V gene's germline CDR1 is SGHAT and CDR2 FQDESV (reference sequence). The CDR3 sequence is 15 residues long. CDR3 amino acids: CASSLGVGRAHEQYF. CDR3 nucleotide sequence: TGTGCCAGCAGCCTCGGGGTCGGGAGGGCCCACGAGCAGTACTTC.

This clonotype was seen a handful of times. The genes are TRBV28 and TRBJ2-7; D gene ambiguous. Trimming shortened V by 5 bases and J by 0 bases, and 14 bases separated the two germline ends. This CDR3 comprises 15 residues. Germline V gene lookup returns CDR1 MDHEN and CDR2 SYDVKM. CDR3 bases: TGTGCCAGCAGTCTTACCGGGTCCGGCTCCTACGAGCAGTACGTC. Its protein product is CASSLTGSGSYEQYV.

This clonotype was found many times. The chain carries TRBV12-3 or TRBV12-4 and TRBJ2-5; no clear D. Trimming cost V 3 bases and J 5 bases, with 10 bases left between them. The CDR3 length is 13 residues. CDR3: CASSFSGRETQYF. For the CDR3, the DNA is TGTGCCAGCAGTTTTTCAGGACGGGAGACCCAGTACTTC.

In this sample, this clonotype turned up a few times. This rearrangement joins TRBV4-1 to TRBJ2-1; unclear D gene. V gave up 0 bases and J gave up 4 bases, with 19 bases separating them. CDR3 size: 18 residues. From germline, CDR1 is MGHRA and CDR2 YSYEKL. The CDR3 loop reads CASSQEWLAALEYNEQFF. The CDR3 nucleotides read TGCGCCAGCAGCCAAGAATGGTTGGCGGCTTTAGAATACAATGAGCAGTTCTTC.

Many counts were recorded for this clonotype. J is TRBJ2-3 and V is TRBV7-6; 7 nucleotides match TRBD2. This CDR3 has 15 residues. The J segment lost 0 bases and the V segment lost 0 bases, leaving 0 bases of the junction unmatched. Germline V CDR1 and CDR2: SGHVS, FNYEAQ. The CDR3 region is CASSLAGGSTDTQYF. The CDR3 coding sequence is TGTGCCAGCAGCTTAGCGGGGGGGAGCACAGATACGCAGTATTTT.

This chain connects TRBV20-1 to TRBJ2-7, with D unresolved. The CDR3 covers 15 residues. V lost 2 bases and J lost 3, with 17 bases in between. Germline V gene sequence: CDR1 DFQATT, CDR2 SNEGSKA (reference sequence). As DNA, the CDR3 is TGCAGTGCTAGACTCCCTACCGGGCTACACTACGAGCAGTACTTC. Translated, it gives CSARLPTGLHYEQYF.

This clonotype was counted between two and nine times. The gene calls are TRBV5-1 and TRBJ2-7; TRBD2 agrees at 7 bases. The V and J ends lost 1 base and 0 bases, in that order; junction bases with no gene match: 13. The CDR3 length is 18 residues. Per the germline V gene, CDR1 is SGHRS and CDR2 is YFSETQ. The CDR3 DNA follows: TGCGCCAGCAGCTTGAATTTAGGAGCCGGGACTATCTCCTACGAGCAGTACTTC. Translated: CASSLNLGAGTISYEQYF.

V is TRBV20-1 and J is TRBJ2-6; TRBD1 aligns across 7 bases. This CDR3 has 16 amino acids. CDR1 DFQATT and CDR2 SNEGSKA come from the germline V gene (reference sequence). Trimming took 3 bases from V and 0 from J; bases not matched to a gene: 5. CDR3 sequence reads: CSARDRQSSGANVLTF. The CDR3 DNA sequence: TGCAGTGCTAGGGACAGGCAAAGCTCTGGGGCCAACGTCCTGACTTTC.

In its sample, this clonotype was seen a few times. The rearrangement links TRBV29-1 to TRBJ2-7; 8 bases are a match to TRBD1. J lost 6 bases, V lost 4 bases, and 8 bases had no gene match. The CDR3 consists of 13 residues. Germline CDR1 SQVTM, CDR2 ANQGSEA. The CDR3 reads CSVGTTGAVEQYF. The DNA for the CDR3 is TGCAGCGTTGGCACGACAGGGGCCGTCGAGCAGTACTTC.

This clonotype was counted between two and nine times. The CDR3 nucleotides are TGCAGCGTGAGGGGGAATTGGGATACGCAGTATTTT. Amino acids: CSVRGNWDTQYF. J is TRBJ2-3 and V is TRBV29-1, with D maybe TRBD1 (6 bases). From germline, CDR1 is SQVTM and CDR2 ANQGSEA. Trimming left V 6 bases short and J 6 bases short, with 13 bases between. The CDR3 is made up of 12 amino acids.

This chain uses TRBV3-1 with TRBJ1-1; the D gene is possibly TRBD1 (5 bases). The CDR3 extends over 16 amino acids. CDR1 and CDR2 from the germline V gene are LGHDT and YNNKEL (reference sequence). The V gene lost 6 bases and the J gene lost 2 bases, with 19 bases spanning the gap. The CDR3 is CASRSGTGWGNTEAFF. For the CDR3, the DNA is TGTGCCAGCAGGAGCGGAACAGGTTGGGGAAACACTGAAGCTTTCTTT.

The chain uses TRBV18 and TRBJ2-7; no reliable D call. V was clipped by 3 bases and J by 3 bases, with 9 bases between them. Germline V gene sequence: CDR1 KGHSH, CDR2 LQKENI. The CDR3 is made up of 13 amino acids. The CDR3 loop reads CASSPTLVYEQYF. The CDR3 DNA reads as TGTGCCAGCTCACCGACTCTGGTCTACGAGCAGTACTTC. The full variable domain, rest sourced from reference TRBV18 and TRBJ2-7, is NAGVMQNPRHLVRRRGQEARLRCSPMKGHSHVYWYRQLPEEGLKFMVYLQKENIIDESGMPKERFSAEFPKEGPSILRIQQVVRGDSAAYFCASSPTLVYEQYFGPGTRLTVT.

The chain carries TRBV6-1 and TRBJ2-7; 7 bases are a match to TRBD2. Germline CDR1 reads MNHNS; CDR2 reads SASEGT. J was trimmed by 2 bases and V by 10 bases; bases with no gene match: 14. The CDR3 consists of 15 residues. CDR3 region: CAIVGVGEGPYEQYV. CDR3 nucleotides: TGTGCCATTGTAGGGGTTGGGGAGGGGCCCTACGAGCAGTACGTC.

The rearrangement uses TRBV12-3 or TRBV12-4 and TRBJ2-3, with no clear D. V lost 3 bases and J 7 bases, leaving 11 bases between the germline ends. This CDR3 is built from 13 residues. This CDR3 reads CASSLASTHTQYF. The DNA of the CDR3 is TGTGCCAGCAGTTTGGCCAGTACGCATACGCAGTATTTT.

This clonotype showed up just a few times. The V call is TRBV6-1, the J call TRBJ2-1; 8 nucleotides agree with TRBD2. J lost 4 bases, V lost 6 bases, and 17 bases had no gene match. This CDR3 has 18 residues. Germline V gene data show CDR1 as MNHNS and CDR2 as SASEGT. CDR3: CASSSGTRSVPIYNEQFF. The CDR3 region has the DNA TGTGCCAGCAGCTCCGGGACTAGGTCCGTGCCTATATACAATGAGCAGTTCTTC.